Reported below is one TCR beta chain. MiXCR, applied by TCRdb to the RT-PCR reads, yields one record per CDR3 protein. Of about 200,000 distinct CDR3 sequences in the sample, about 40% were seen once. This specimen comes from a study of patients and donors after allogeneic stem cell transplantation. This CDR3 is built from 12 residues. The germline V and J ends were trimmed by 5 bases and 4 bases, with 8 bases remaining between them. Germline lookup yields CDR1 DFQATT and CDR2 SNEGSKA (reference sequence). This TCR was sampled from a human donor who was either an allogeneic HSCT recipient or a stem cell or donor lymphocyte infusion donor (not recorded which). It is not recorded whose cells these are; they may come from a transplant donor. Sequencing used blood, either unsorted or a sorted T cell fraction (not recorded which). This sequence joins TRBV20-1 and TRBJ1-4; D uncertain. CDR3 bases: TGCAGTGCTCCCGACCTTAATGAAAAACTGTTTTTT. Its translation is CSAPDLNEKLFF.